Below, one T cell receptor beta chain is given with its context. The data derive from a study of blood T cell repertoires in COVID-19. On the study more broadly: The samples span acute and convalescent COVID-19 from the United States, Italy and Spain. T cells, B-cell-depleted T cells, or PBMCs supplied cDNA or gDNA.

Trimming removed 1 base at V and 0 bases at J, with 6 bases between. The CDR3 is 15 residues long. Germline CDR1 PRHDT, CDR2 FYEKMQ (reference sequence). The authors' processing: Nucleated cell counts were estimated from reference gene primer amplification. The table came from immunoSEQ multiplex PCR; TCRdb's copy has only in-frame clones and leaves some out. From that table come the V and J calls and clone size; the DNA was used to work out D and trimming. Found here are about 200,000 clones, nearly 90% of them singletons; the top ten hold 20% to 25%. The J gene is TRBJ1-4, the V gene TRBV13, with D possibly TRBD1 on 5 matching bases. The clonotype was recovered from a man aged 55 to 69 with active or convalescent COVID-19. The material sequenced was peripheral blood. In DNA form, the CDR3 reads TGTGCCAGCAGCTTAGCAGGGCCAACTAATGAAAAACTGTTTTTT. Translated, it gives CASSLAGPTNEKLFF. The full variable domain, in which reference TRBV13 and TRBJ1-4 provide the parts outside the CDR3, is AAGVIQSPRHLIKEKRETATLKCYPIPRHDTVYWYQQGPGQDPQFLISFYEKMQSDKGSIPDRFSAQQFSDYHSELNMSSLELGDSALYFCASSLAGPTNEKLFFGSGTQLSVL.